This entry concerns a single T cell receptor (beta chain). Its antigen remains unknown. This CDR3 is built from 16 residues. Germline V gene lookup returns CDR1 SGHVS and CDR2 FNYEAQ. V gave up 4 bases and J gave up 2 bases, with 17 bases separating them. These data originate in a study of T cell responses to AZD1222 COVID-19 vaccine. Study-level points and caveats: Females outnumbered males among donors, who were mostly white British; clonal diversity was possibly underestimated.

The repertoire was sequenced with immunoSEQ multiplex PCR; TCRdb's copy has only in-frame clones and lacks some. In the table there are 50,000 to 65,000 clones, approximately 90% of which are singletons. The chain employs TRBV7-6 and TRBJ2-5; no firm D call. Sequencing was performed on peripheral blood, taken on day 0 of AZD1222 vaccination. The clonotype comes from an adult in good health. The CDR3 DNA follows: TGTGCCAGCAGCTCCTCCGGCTCAGTGCTTCAAGAGACCCAGTACTTC. Residues: CASSSSGSVLQETQYF.